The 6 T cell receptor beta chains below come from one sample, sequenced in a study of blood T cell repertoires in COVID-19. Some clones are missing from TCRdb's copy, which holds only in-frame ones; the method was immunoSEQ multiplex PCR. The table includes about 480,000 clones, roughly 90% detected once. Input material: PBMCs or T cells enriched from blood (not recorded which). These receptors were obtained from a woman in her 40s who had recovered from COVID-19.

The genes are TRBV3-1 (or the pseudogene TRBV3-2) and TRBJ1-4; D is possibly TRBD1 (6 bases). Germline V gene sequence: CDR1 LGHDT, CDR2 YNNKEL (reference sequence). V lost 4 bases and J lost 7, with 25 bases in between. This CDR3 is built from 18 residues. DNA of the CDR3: TGTGCCAGCAGCCCCCAAGGACAGTCTCTCCCCGCAGTTGAAAAACTGTTTTTT. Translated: CASSPQGQSLPAVEKLFF.

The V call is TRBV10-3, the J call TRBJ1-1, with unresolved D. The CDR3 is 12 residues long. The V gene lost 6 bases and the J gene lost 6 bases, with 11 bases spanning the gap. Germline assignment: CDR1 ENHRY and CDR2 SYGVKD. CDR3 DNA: TGTGCCATCAGGAGTTCGTCCGCTGAAGCTTTCTTT. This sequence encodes CAIRSSSAEAFF.

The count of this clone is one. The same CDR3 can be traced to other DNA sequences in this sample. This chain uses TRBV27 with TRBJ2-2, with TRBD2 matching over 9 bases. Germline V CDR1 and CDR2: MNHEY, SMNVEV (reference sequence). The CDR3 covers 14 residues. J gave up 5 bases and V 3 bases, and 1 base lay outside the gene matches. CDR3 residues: CASSFLAGTGELFF. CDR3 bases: TGTGCCAGCAGTTTCCTAGCGGGAACCGGGGAGCTGTTTTTT.

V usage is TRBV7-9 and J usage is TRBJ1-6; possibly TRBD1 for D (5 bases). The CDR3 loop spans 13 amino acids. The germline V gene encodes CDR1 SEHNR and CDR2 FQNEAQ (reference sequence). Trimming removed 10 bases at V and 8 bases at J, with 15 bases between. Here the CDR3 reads CAIIPSGDSPLHF. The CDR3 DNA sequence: TGTGCCATCATACCCTCGGGGGATTCACCCCTCCACTTT.

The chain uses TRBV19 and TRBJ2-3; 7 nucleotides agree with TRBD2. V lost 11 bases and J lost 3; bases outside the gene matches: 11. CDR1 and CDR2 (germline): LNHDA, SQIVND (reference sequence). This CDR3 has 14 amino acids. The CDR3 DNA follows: TGTGCCCTATGGCGGGGAGGGTTGACAGATACGCAGTATTTT. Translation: CALWRGGLTDTQYF.

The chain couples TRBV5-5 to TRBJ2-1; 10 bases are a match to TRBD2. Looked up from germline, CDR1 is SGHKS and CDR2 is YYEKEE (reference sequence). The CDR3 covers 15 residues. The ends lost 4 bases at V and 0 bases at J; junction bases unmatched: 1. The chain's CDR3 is CASSIAGGSYNEQFF. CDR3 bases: TGTGCCAGCAGCATAGCGGGGGGCTCCTACAATGAGCAGTTCTTC.